The clone carrying this TCR beta chain turned up a few times. The sample is drawn from a study of blood T cells in healthy people across ages. Alongside a J-beta primer mix, a sample-barcoded 5' primer served in a second PCR lasting roughly 6 to 11 cycles. TCRdb ran MiXCR on the 5' RACE reads and lists one entry per CDR3 protein. The table includes 1.5 million to 2 million distinct CDR3 sequences, around 50% detected once. The CDR3 has 15 residues. The germline V gene encodes CDR1 DFQATT and CDR2 SNEGSKA (reference sequence). V lost 4 bases and J 0 bases, leaving 16 bases between the germline ends. The clonotype comes from a woman between 35 and 50 years old in good health. Sequencing was done on a sample of blood. The J gene is TRBJ2-7, the V gene TRBV20-1; D ambiguous. CDR3: CSATTKTWYSYEQYF. CDR3 nucleotides: TGCAGTGCTACCACCAAGACTTGGTACTCCTACGAGCAGTACTTC.